This TCR beta chain originates from a study of shared clonotypes between healthy human individuals. The repertoire was sequenced with immunoSEQ multiplex PCR; TCRdb's copy has only in-frame clones and lacks some. The sample includes 330,000 or so clones, less than 85% of them seen just once. Germline-derived CDR1 and CDR2 are MNHNS and SASEGT. V was pared by 8 bases and J by 6 bases, with 16 bases between. The CDR3 extends over 14 amino acids. Sequencing was carried out using memory CD4+ T cells sorted from blood. Documented subset: CD45RA-negative fraction. This chain links TRBV6-1 with TRBJ2-2, with D unclear. This sequence was found in a young man in good health. CDR3 region: CASLPTPGAGELFF. In DNA form, the CDR3 reads TGTGCCAGCCTTCCCACACCCGGAGCCGGGGAGCTGTTTTTT.